A single sample is the source of the 5 T cell receptor beta chains below, sequenced in a study of tissue T cells after allogeneic stem cell transplantation. This research-autopsy study prospectively enrolled adult allogeneic hematopoietic cell transplant recipients with steroid-refractory graft-versus-host disease. Clones were sequenced by immunoSEQ multiplex PCR, and TCRdb holds only the in-frame ones, with some missing. This sample yields several thousand clones, of which about 77% are seen a single time; 11% belongs to the top ten. The input for sequencing was esophageal tissue, taken at autopsy. The receptors originated from a male patient older than 55 with steroid-refractory graft-versus-host disease after an allogeneic stem cell transplant. Some T cells may be provided by the graft donor.

CDR3 in amino acids: CASSPRQGLTPDSPLHF. The CDR3 DNA is TGCGCCAGCAGCCCCCGACAGGGGTTAACCCCGGATTCACCCCTCCACTTT. The chain links TRBV10-2 to TRBJ1-6, with 8 bases fitting TRBD1. Unmatched junction bases numbered 15, after V lost 6 bases and J lost 8 bases. CDR1 is WSHSY and CDR2 is SAAADI in the germline V gene. There are 17 residues in the CDR3.

The rearrangement links TRBV24-1 to TRBJ2-2; 7 bases match TRBD1. Trimming removed 5 bases from V and 3 bases from J; junction bases left unmatched: 5. The germline V gene encodes CDR1 KGHDR and CDR2 SFDVKD. This CDR3 is 15 amino acids long. The CDR3 DNA follows: TGTGCCACCAGTGGAGGGGGCGCGGACACCGGGGAGCTGTTTTTT. The encoded protein is CATSGGGADTGELFF.

The CDR3 region is CASSLFGISREQYF. The CDR3 DNA reads as TGTGCCAGCAGCTTATTTGGAATCTCGCGTGAGCAGTACTTC. This chain uses TRBV7-3 with TRBJ2-7; D gene unclear. V dropped 2 bases and J dropped 7 bases, with 15 bases sitting between them. Germline values: CDR1 SGHTA, CDR2 FQGTGA. CDR3 length equals 14 residues.

This clone is a singleton in its sample. This rearrangement joins TRBV6-6 to TRBJ1-1, with D maybe TRBD1 (5 bases). Germline CDR1 reads MNHNY; CDR2 reads SVGAGI (reference sequence). V was cut by 0 bases and J by 1 base, with 12 bases left in between. The CDR3 length is 16 residues. The CDR3 sequence is CASSYSEVGENTEAFF. For the CDR3, the DNA is TGTGCCAGCAGTTACTCCGAAGTGGGGGAGAACACTGAAGCTTTCTTT.

The chain joins TRBV5-4 to TRBJ1-1; D remains ambiguous. V lost 5 bases to trimming and J lost 4 bases, with 12 bases between them. CDR1 and CDR2 from the germline V gene are SGHNT and YYREEE (reference sequence). The CDR3 is 13 residues long. The CDR3 DNA follows: TGTGCCAGCAGGCCTAGGGAGAGCACTGAAGCTTTCTTT. It specifies CASRPRESTEAFF.